The TCR beta chain under discussion was sequenced for a study of blood T cell repertoires in COVID-19. The protocol was immunoSEQ multiplex PCR, while the TCRdb copy is restricted to in-frame clones and leaves out a portion. Of over 200,000 clones in the sample, just under 90% are singletons; the top ten hold about 2.5%. This clone was seen more than once but under ten times. Germline V gene data show CDR1 as SGHTS and CDR2 as YDEGEE. There are 13 residues in the CDR3. V gave up 3 bases and J gave up 6 bases, with 12 bases separating them. The chain uses TRBV5-8 and TRBJ1-2; D is uncertain. The specimen was peripheral blood. The TCR originated in a young man with COVID-19, enrolled during active disease. The CDR3 region has the DNA TGTGCCAGCAGCTGGTCCAGTAGCGATGGCTACACCTTC. Protein product: CASSWSSSDGYTF.